This T cell receptor beta chain originates from a study of Tregs in tolerant kidney transplant recipients. Study in general: Related graft donors supplied nonmyeloablative bone marrow transplants, and mixed chimerism was transient. Regarding the study as a whole: Antigen-driven expansion was suggested because donor-specific Tregs expanded more than all Tregs in tolerant patients. This study did not directly address biological reproducibility.

Profiled with immunoSEQ multiplex PCR; TCRdb holds only in-frame clones, not every one. The sample has about 30,000 clones. On this clone: What it binds is not known. Read coverage stops 3 residues before the CDR3 terminus; the germline J gene supplies the remainder.

Thawed PBMCs were FACS-sorted into unstimulated CD4+CD25+CD127- regulatory T cells, CD4+CD25- non-regulatory cells, CD4 and CD8 cells. Germline loops: CDR1 MNHEY, CDR2 SVGEGT. The CDR3 is 14 residues long. Trimming cost V 3 bases and J 3 bases, with 9 bases left between them. The V and J genes are TRBV6-2 or TRBV6-3 and TRBJ2-1; D unresolved. This sequence originates from a human donor who received a combined kidney and bone marrow transplant. The material sequenced was CD8+ T cells from blood, taken before the transplant. CDR3 bases read: TGTGCCAGCAGTTATAATCACTACTACAATGAG. Translation gives CASSYNHYYNE. The CDR3 in full is CASSYNHYYNEQFF.